This T cell receptor beta chain appears in the sequencing data of a study of T-cell reconstitution after alpha-beta-depleted transplantation in children. Overall study findings and caveats: Surviving recipient T cells and thymic progenitors underlay high day-60 TCRbeta diversity in some patients. After transplant, at about two months, alpha-beta T cells were reportedly derived from several hundred expanded graft clones. T-cell counts and diversity at one year post-transplant came mainly from newly produced T cells.

V was clipped by 5 bases and J by 6 bases; unmatched bases: 7. Germline lookup yields CDR1 MNHEY and CDR2 SMNVEV (reference sequence). This CDR3 has 14 residues. Preparing the TCRbeta library involved the use of unique molecular identifiers. TCRdb fed the PCR reads into MiXCR, producing one record per CDR3 protein. The sample shows hundreds of thousands of distinct CDR3 sequences, roughly 8.2% of them seen only once. This clonotype has a count of ten or more. Its target is unknown. Specimen: PBMCs, mostly from graft donor cells, collected 180 days after TCRalphabeta/CD19-depleted stem cell transplant. This sequence joins TRBV27 and TRBJ2-1, with 7 bases aligning to TRBD2. The receptor was isolated from a male patient younger than 18 who had a stem cell transplant for acute lymphoblastic leukemia, so the T cells may come from the graft donor. CDR3 DNA: TGTGCCAGCAGTCCCGGGAGGTTCTTCAATGAGCAGTTCTTC. Translated, it gives CASSPGRFFNEQFF.